The 22 T cell receptor beta chains presented below share a single source sample, sequenced in a study of CXCR3-negative and CXCR3-positive naive CD8 T cells. Findings of the study overall: CXCR3-positive naive cells carried more hydrophobic TRB CDR3s than CXCR3-negative naive cells did.

Their recognized antigens are unknown. UMI labels and 5' RACE were used to prepare the TRB cDNA libraries. TCRdb reprocessed the 5' RACE reads and reports one entry per CDR3 protein, with no DNA. This sample contains approximately 120,000 distinct CDR3 sequences. The sample consisted of naive CXCR3+ CD8+ T cells from blood. Subset defined: CD45RO-CCR7+CD27+CD95- naive CD8+ T cells expressing CXCR3 (TNR3+). Every receptor here comes from a human donor in good health. Some clones in this sample may be carry-over from other donors' samples.

J is TRBJ2-5 and V is TRBV7-9. Per germline, CDR1 SEHNR and CDR2 FQNEAQ (reference sequence). The CDR3 runs to 13 residues. The CDR3 sequence: CASSFHRQETQYF.

The chain recombines TRBV14 with TRBJ2-7; TCRdb gives TRBD1 as the D gene, but with no DNA this cannot be confirmed. CDR3 size: 13 residues. The germline gives CDR1 SGHDN, CDR2 FVKESK. CDR3 protein: CATNDRVSYEQYF.

This sequence joins TRBV28 and TRBJ1-5; TCRdb designates TRBD1, a call that cannot be tested without DNA. Germline values: CDR1 MDHEN, CDR2 SYDVKM. This CDR3 comprises 15 residues. The CDR3 sequence: CASSLRDSRNQPQHF.

The chain uses TRBV27 and TRBJ2-3; TCRdb indicates TRBD1, and absent DNA this call remains unverified. CDR3 length: 15 residues. Germline V lookup: CDR1 MNHEY, CDR2 SMNVEV (reference sequence). This CDR3 is CASSLHRGSTDTQYF.

V usage is TRBV29-1 and J usage is TRBJ2-1; no DNA is available, so the TRBD2 call from TCRdb remains unchecked. The CDR3 length is 15 residues. Germline CDR1 reads SQVTM; CDR2 reads ANQGSEA. CDR3 residues: CSVALPSILINEQFF.

This rearrangement joins TRBV29-1 to TRBJ2-2. The germline CDR1 and CDR2 sequences are SQVTM and ANQGSEA. The CDR3 runs 11 residues. CDR3 region: CSAIYTGELFF.

The J gene is TRBJ2-2, the V gene TRBV10-3; TCRdb returns TRBD2, unconfirmable since there is no DNA. The CDR3 is 15 amino acids. CDR1 is ENHRY, CDR2 SYGVKD, per germline. This chain's CDR3 is CAISPSDPRTGELFF.

The rearrangement joins TRBV5-1 to TRBJ2-7. Per germline, CDR1 SGHRS and CDR2 YFSETQ. The CDR3 is 12 residues long. The CDR3 region is CASSLITDEQYF.

V usage is TRBV6-4 and J usage is TRBJ2-1; TCRdb calls TRBD2, which cannot be checked without DNA. CDR3 size: 15 residues. Germline V gene lookup returns CDR1 MRHNA and CDR2 SNTAGT. CDR3 region: CASSDMGGEGDEQFF.

The chain recombines TRBV29-1 with TRBJ1-2. Germline assignment: CDR1 SQVTM and CDR2 ANQGSEA. The CDR3 is 14 amino acids. The CDR3 is CSAPMEGAHYGYTF.

This chain uses TRBV2 with TRBJ2-2; TCRdb's assignment of TRBD2 cannot be checked, as there is no DNA. The CDR3 length is 16 residues. Per germline, CDR1 SNHLY and CDR2 FYNNEI. CDR3 loop: CASSDLRRGNTGELFF. The entire variable domain, with the rest obtained from reference TRBV2 and TRBJ2-2, is as follows: EPEVTQTPSHQVTQMGQEVILRCVPISNHLYFYWYRQILGQKVEFLVSFYNNEISEKSEIFDDQFSVERPDGSNFTLKIRSTKLEDSAMYFCASSDLRRGNTGELFFGEGSRLTVL.

The genes are TRBV13 and TRBJ2-5; without DNA, the TCRdb call of TRBD2 cannot be checked. The CDR3 extends over 15 amino acids. The V gene's germline CDR1 is PRHDT and CDR2 FYEKMQ (reference sequence). The CDR3 region is CASSLRMDFQETQYF.

V gene TRBV6-2 or TRBV6-3 combines with J gene TRBJ2-7. The CDR3 is 12 amino acids. The V gene's germline CDR1 is MNHEY and CDR2 SVGEGT. The CDR3 is CASSYSNYEQYF.

The rearrangement joins TRBV28 to TRBJ2-7; checking the TCRdb D call of TRBD1 is not possible without DNA. This CDR3 is built from 15 residues. Germline V gene lookup returns CDR1 MDHEN and CDR2 SYDVKM. The CDR3 protein is CASTRDRGRPYEQYF. Full variable domain (missing parts from reference TRBV28 and TRBJ2-7): DVKVTQSSRYLVKRTGEKVFLECVQDMDHENMFWYRQDPGLGLRLIYFSYDVKMKEKGDIPEGYSVSREKKERFSLILESASTNQTSMYLCASTRDRGRPYEQYFGPGTRLTVT.

The rearrangement joins TRBV5-1 to TRBJ2-1; the TCRdb call, TRBD2, lacks DNA for checking. Per germline, CDR1 SGHRS and CDR2 YFSETQ. This CDR3 is 14 amino acids long. CDR3 sequence: CASRPGLSYNEQFF.

The chain recombines TRBV7-8 with TRBJ2-7; the D gene TCRdb calls, TRBD1, cannot be checked with no DNA. CDR3 size: 15 residues. Germline assignment: CDR1 SGHVS and CDR2 FQNEAQ. The CDR3 is CASSPTAGEPYEQYF.

This chain uses TRBV29-1 with TRBJ2-1; TCRdb returns TRBD2, unconfirmable since there is no DNA. Per the germline V gene, CDR1 is SQVTM and CDR2 is ANQGSEA. This CDR3 is built from 12 residues. The CDR3 here is CSGGRREGEQFF.

This chain joins TRBV5-1 and TRBJ2-2. Germline V gene data show CDR1 as SGHRS and CDR2 as YFSETQ. CDR3 length equals 13 residues. The CDR3: CASSFAGTGELFF.

V is TRBV28 and J is TRBJ2-7; TCRdb proposes TRBD1, but this gene call is untestable without DNA. In germline, CDR1 is MDHEN, CDR2 SYDVKM. The CDR3 totals 15 residues. The CDR3 region is CASSSRGFLSYEQYF.

The chain links TRBV6-5 to TRBJ2-7; lacking DNA, the TRBD2 call made by TCRdb goes unchecked. The CDR3 is 16 amino acids. Germline V gene data show CDR1 as MNHEY and CDR2 as SVGAGI. CDR3 in amino acids: CASSYSGGGFDDEQYF.

The V gene is TRBV7-6, the J gene TRBJ1-1; TCRdb selects TRBD1, and the lack of DNA leaves this call unchecked. Germline CDR1 and CDR2: SGHVS and FNYEAQ. The CDR3 totals 17 residues. CDR3 amino acids: CASSLAIYRGDYTEAFF.

The V call is TRBV6-5, the J call TRBJ2-1. This CDR3 region has 11 residues. Germline CDR1 reads MNHEY; CDR2 reads SVGAGI. CDR3 sequence: CASSYLSEQFF.